A single sample gave rise to the 23 T cell receptor beta chains below, sequenced in a study of CD8 T cells in Susac syndrome. Random hexamers were used to reverse transcribe roughly 0.5 to 1 ug of RNA. TCRdb redid the calling of the immunoSEQ multiplex PCR reads with MiXCR, one entry per CDR3 protein. The sample shows approximately 200,000 distinct CDR3 sequences, more than 85% of them seen only once. The material sequenced was CD4+ T cells from PBMCs. The source is a human donor with multiple sclerosis.

The rearrangement links TRBV20-1 to TRBJ2-7; a possible D gene is TRBD1 (6 bases). The CDR3 sequence is 14 residues long. Trimming stripped 5 bases from V and 4 bases from J, with 18 bases between. CDR1 is DFQATT and CDR2 is SNEGSKA in the germline V gene (reference sequence). CDR3 region: CSALPGHSVYEQYF. In DNA, the CDR3 is TGCAGTGCTCTCCCGGGACACTCAGTGTACGAGCAGTACTTC.

V is TRBV24-1 and J is TRBJ2-3; D is ambiguous. CDR3 length equals 13 residues. V lost 3 bases and J 5 bases, leaving 8 bases between the germline ends. CDR1 and CDR2 (germline): KGHDR, SFDVKD. CDR3: CATSDPPGDTQYF. In nucleotides, the CDR3 is TGTGCCACCAGTGATCCCCCGGGAGATACGCAGTATTTT.

The chain joins TRBV5-6 to TRBJ2-4, with D tentatively TRBD1 or TRBD2 (5 bases each). V was clipped by 3 bases and J by 0 bases, with 16 bases between them. CDR1 and CDR2 from the germline V gene are SGHDT and YYEEEE. CDR3 length equals 17 residues. The CDR3 DNA reads TGTGCCAGCAGCTGGGGCGGCGGAGGTTTAGCCAAAAACATTCAGTACTTC. Its protein is CASSWGGGGLAKNIQYF.

J is TRBJ1-2 and V is TRBV6-5; 7 nucleotides agree with TRBD1. CDR1 MNHEY and CDR2 SVGAGI come from the germline V gene. The CDR3 sequence is 13 residues long. The junction had 5 bases not matched to a gene; V was cut back by 6 bases and J by 4 bases. Written as DNA, the CDR3 is TGTGCCAGCAGGGAGGGACAGCTCTATGGCTACACCTTC. Translated: CASREGQLYGYTF.

This chain connects TRBV5-1 to TRBJ2-1; the D is unclear. The germline V gene has CDR1 SGHRS and CDR2 YFSETQ. This CDR3 is 16 amino acids long. The ends were cut back, 9 bases at V and 0 bases at J, with 19 bases in the middle. The CDR3 bases are TGCGCCACCACCAAGGAAGGGAAGAGCTCCTACAATGAGCAGTTCTTC. This translates into CATTKEGKSSYNEQFF. The variable domain in full, with the rest retrieved from reference TRBV5-1 and TRBJ2-1, is KAGVTQTPRYLIKTRGQQVTLSCSPISGHRSVSWYQQTPGQGLQFLFEYFSETQRNKGNFPGRFSGRQFSNSRSEMNVSTLELGDSALYLCATTKEGKSSYNEQFFGPGTRLTVL.

This chain uses TRBV29-1 with TRBJ2-1, with 9 bases identical to TRBD1. Germline-derived CDR1 and CDR2 are SQVTM and ANQGSEA. The CDR3 totals 12 residues. V was pared by 5 bases and J by 6 bases, with 2 bases of the junction left unmatched. In DNA form, the CDR3 reads TGCAGCGTTTGGGACAGGGTCAATGAGCAGTTCTTC. Its translation: CSVWDRVNEQFF.

This chain links TRBV29-1 with TRBJ2-5; D gene uncertain. The CDR3 totals 12 residues. Germline values: CDR1 SQVTM, CDR2 ANQGSEA. V dropped 6 bases and J dropped 2 bases, with 10 bases sitting between them. The CDR3 region is CSVSTAQETQYF. DNA of the CDR3: TGCAGCGTCTCGACGGCACAAGAGACCCAGTACTTC.

The chain uses TRBV20-1 and TRBJ1-2, with unresolved D. The CDR3 extends over 13 amino acids. With 5 bases removed from V and 7 bases from J, the gap between germline ends came to 17 bases. Per germline, CDR1 DFQATT and CDR2 SNEGSKA (reference sequence). Here the CDR3 DNA reads TGCAGTGCTTCAGCCCGCGGAGGAGGTGGCTACACCTTC. Encoded protein: CSASARGGGGYTF.

The chain has TRBV9 and TRBJ2-1; TRBD1 is a possible D gene (6 bases). Trimming took off 4 bases at V and 9 bases at J, with 23 bases between the two ends. The CDR3 runs to 16 residues. Looked up from germline, CDR1 is SGDLS and CDR2 is YYNGEE. The CDR3 sequence: CASSPRTRTADSEQFF. The DNA of the CDR3 is TGTGCCAGCAGCCCACGTACGCGGACAGCCGACAGTGAGCAGTTCTTC.

A single count supports this clonotype. J is TRBJ2-3 and V is TRBV9; D is ambiguous. The ends were cut back, 0 bases at V and 3 bases at J, with 11 bases in the middle. Germline values: CDR1 SGDLS, CDR2 YYNGEE. This CDR3 spans 15 amino acids. The CDR3 nucleotides read TGTGCCAGCAGCGTAGATGTAGGGTCAACAGATACGCAGTATTTT. It specifies CASSVDVGSTDTQYF. The variable domain in full, completed from reference TRBV9 and TRBJ2-3, reads DSGVTQTPKHLITATGQRVTLRCSPRSGDLSVYWYQQSLDQGLQFLIQYYNGEERAKGNILERFSAQQFPDLHSELNLSSLELGDSALYFCASSVDVGSTDTQYFGPGTRLTVL.

The rearrangement uses TRBV18 and TRBJ1-4; D is unresolved. The V gene lost 2 bases and the J gene lost 8 bases, with 9 bases spanning the gap. Germline CDR1 is KGHSH and CDR2 is LQKENI. The CDR3 spans 13 residues. Here the CDR3 reads CASSPDSWEKLFF. The CDR3 nucleotides are TGTGCCAGCTCACCAGACTCCTGGGAAAAACTGTTTTTT.

The chain combines TRBV29-1 with TRBJ1-2; TRBD1 matches at 11 bases. The CDR3 length is 14 residues. V dropped 6 bases and J dropped 5; count of bases not matched to a gene: 8. Germline CDR1 reads SQVTM; CDR2 reads ANQGSEA. CDR3 DNA sequence: TGCAGCGTCCAAAGGACAGGGGGCCCGTATGGCTACACCTTC. This translates into CSVQRTGGPYGYTF.

The chain carries TRBV2 and TRBJ1-5; D not certain. Germline assignment: CDR1 SNHLY and CDR2 FYNNEI. Trimming cost V 3 bases and J 4 bases, with 4 bases left between them. The CDR3 runs to 12 residues. CDR3 loop: CASSDSNQPQHF. In DNA form, the CDR3 reads TGTGCCAGCAGTGACAGTAATCAGCCCCAGCATTTT.

A single count supports this clonotype. The CDR3 here is CASSLASSGYNEQFF. As DNA, the CDR3 is TGTGCCAGCAGCTTAGCGTCTAGCGGGTACAATGAGCAGTTCTTC. J is TRBJ2-1 and V is TRBV11-2, with 8 bases fitting TRBD2. V lost 1 base to trimming and J lost 4 bases; unmatched junction nucleotides: 3. The CDR3 is made up of 15 amino acids. CDR1 SGHAT and CDR2 FQNNGV come from the germline V gene. The full variable domain, in which reference TRBV11-2 and TRBJ2-1 provide the parts outside the CDR3, is EAGVAQSPRYKIIEKRQSVAFWCNPISGHATLYWYQQILGQGPKLLIQFQNNGVVDDSQLPKDRFSAERLKGVDSTLKIQPAKLEDSAVYLCASSLASSGYNEQFFGPGTRLTVL.

The rearrangement uses TRBV20-1 and TRBJ2-7; D not resolved. The CDR3 length is 11 residues. Germline V lookup: CDR1 DFQATT, CDR2 SNEGSKA (reference sequence). V was trimmed by 0 bases and J by 5 bases, leaving 5 bases between them. The DNA for the CDR3 is TGCAGTGCTAGAGATGACCACGAGCAGTACTTC. Encoded protein: CSARDDHEQYF.

CDR3 sequence reads: CATSGNPGGTQYF. For the CDR3, the DNA is TGTGCCACCAGCGGAAACCCAGGGGGGACCCAGTACTTC. This chain connects TRBV24-1 to TRBJ2-5; 7 bases line up with TRBD1. Trimming at V came to 7 bases and at J to 7 bases, leaving 8 bases not matched to a gene. The V gene's germline CDR1 is KGHDR and CDR2 SFDVKD. The length of the CDR3 is 13 residues.

The J gene is TRBJ2-1, the V gene TRBV29-1; the D is unclear. The CDR3 covers 14 residues. Germline assignment: CDR1 SQVTM and CDR2 ANQGSEA. Trimming shortened V by 4 bases and J by 0 bases, and 10 bases separated the two germline ends. This chain's CDR3 is CSVVFRSSYNEQFF. The DNA of the CDR3 is TGCAGCGTTGTCTTCAGGAGCTCCTACAATGAGCAGTTCTTC.

The chain joins TRBV5-1 to TRBJ2-1; D gene unclear. The germline CDR1 and CDR2 sequences are SGHRS and YFSETQ. This CDR3 spans 13 amino acids. The V gene lost 0 bases and the J gene lost 5 bases, with 6 bases spanning the gap. As DNA, the CDR3 is TGCGCCAGCAGCTTGGTAGGCGACAATGAGCAGTTCTTC. Amino acids: CASSLVGDNEQFF.

The chain's CDR3 is CASSLEGQLSGYTF. CDR3 coding DNA: TGCGCCAGCAGCTTGGAGGGACAGCTCTCGGGCTACACCTTC. V is TRBV5-1 and J is TRBJ1-2; TRBD1 agrees at 7 bases. CDR3 size: 14 residues. The V gene end was trimmed by 0 bases and the J gene end by 8 bases; junction bases not matched to a gene: 7. Germline V gene sequence: CDR1 SGHRS, CDR2 YFSETQ.

The genes are TRBV27 and TRBJ1-6; possible D gene TRBD1, 6 bases. Trimming left V 0 bases short and J 9 bases short, with 24 bases between. The CDR3 spans 19 residues. CDR1 MNHEY and CDR2 SMNVEV come from the germline V gene (reference sequence). CDR3 in DNA: TGTGCCAGCAGTTTATCCAGCACCCGCACACAGGGTGGGATTTCACCCCTCCACTTT. It encodes CASSLSSTRTQGGISPLHF.

The chain joins TRBV30 to TRBJ1-1; D unresolved. This CDR3 has 12 amino acids. Germline V CDR1 and CDR2: GTSNPN, SVGIG (reference sequence). V lost 7 bases and J lost 0, with 9 bases in between. CDR3 sequence: CASTALNTEAFF. The DNA for the CDR3 is TGTGCCTCAACGGCTCTGAACACTGAAGCTTTCTTT.

This chain connects TRBV21-1 to TRBJ2-5. TRBV21-1 is classified as a pseudogene. This CDR3 is built from 14 residues. CDR3 region: CASTADGPQETQYF. The CDR3 coding sequence is TGTGCCAGCACCGCGGACGGACCCCAAGAGACCCAGTACTTC.

J is TRBJ2-1 and V is TRBV5-6; no clear D. The V gene lost 6 bases and the J gene lost 8 bases, with 9 bases spanning the gap. Germline values: CDR1 SGHDT, CDR2 YYEEEE. This CDR3 is built from 11 residues. The CDR3 sequence: CASIVQDEQFF. The CDR3 DNA reads TGTGCCAGCATCGTTCAAGATGAGCAGTTCTTC.